This T cell receptor beta chain was documented in a study of blood T cells in healthy people across ages. For the second PCR, which ran for about 7 to 11 cycles, a sample-barcoded 5' primer and a J-beta primer mix were used. TCRdb redid the calling of the 5' RACE reads with MiXCR, one entry per CDR3 protein. This table holds about 1.4 million distinct CDR3 sequences, approximately 59% found once. Findings of the study overall: Roughly linear age-related decline in beta diversity appeared, significant by age around 36. There was no known CMV status for donors, so expanded clonotype changes were possibly confounded. What prevented conclusive comparison of naive and antigen-experienced cells was that PBMCs were unsorted.

This clonotype came up a few times. Its specificity is not known. The CDR3 covers 15 residues. Germline V gene lookup returns CDR1 MNHEY and CDR2 SVGAGI. After removal of 4 bases from V and 1 base from J, the junction contained 4 bases not matched to a gene. The receptor was derived from a young man in good health. The chain recombines TRBV6-5 with TRBJ1-5; 7 bases line up with TRBD1. Source material: blood. The DNA of the CDR3 is TGTGCCAGCAGTTCGAACAGGGGAAGCAATCAGCCCCAGCATTTT. The encoded protein is CASSSNRGSNQPQHF.